Below are 24 T cell receptor beta chains sequenced from a single sample in a study of glioma-infiltrating T cells. The iRepertoire nested amplicon-rescue multiplex PCR amplified TCR alpha and beta CDR3s from RNA. From the multiplex PCR reads, TCRdb called clonotypes with MiXCR, one entry per CDR3 protein. The data show around 390,000 distinct CDR3 sequences, more than 35% seen once. Sequencing was done on a sample of glioma tissue, nonneoplastic brain tissue, or PBMCs (not recorded which). The source is a human donor with low-grade glioma or glioblastoma, undergoing nonglioma brain surgery, or in good health (not recorded which).

There are many counts of this clonotype. The J gene is TRBJ2-1, the V gene TRBV27; a possible D gene is TRBD2 (6 bases). V lost 6 bases and J lost 9, with 21 bases in between. This CDR3 is 15 amino acids long. Per germline, CDR1 MNHEY and CDR2 SMNVEV (reference sequence). The CDR3 DNA sequence: TGTGCCAGCAGCCCGGGTAATAGCGGTACTGGTGAGCAGTTCTTC. This codes for CASSPGNSGTGEQFF.

Ten or more counts support this clonotype. The chain links TRBV6-1 to TRBJ1-4, with D unresolved. The germline CDR1 and CDR2 sequences are MNHNS and SASEGT. Between the trimmed V and J ends, which lost 3 bases and 15 bases, there was a span of 14 bases. This CDR3 comprises 12 residues. CDR3 nucleotide sequence: TGTGCCAGCAGTGATTTCGCATTAAGAATGTTTTTT. This codes for CASSDFALRMFF.

A note on this clonotype: This sequence may be a read error, since a much larger clone differs from it by one base. This chain connects TRBV15 to TRBJ1-5; D is possibly TRBD1 (6 bases). The CDR3 consists of 15 residues. Germline CDR1 reads LNHNV; CDR2 reads YYDKDF (reference sequence). CDR3 sequence reads: CATSRNRDGGQPQRF. The DNA of the CDR3 is TGTGCCACCAGCAGGAACAGGGATGGCGGTCAGCCCCAGCGTTTT.

The rearrangement joins TRBV18 to TRBJ1-3, with a tentative D call TRBD1 (6 bases). Germline CDR1 and CDR2: KGHSH and LQKENI. The CDR3 is 20 amino acids. V was clipped by 8 bases and J by 0 bases, with 29 bases between them. The CDR3 spells CASSFGARGKRALSGNTIYF. The CDR3 DNA reads as TGTGCCAGCAGCTTTGGGGCGAGGGGGAAAAGGGCTCTCTCTGGAAACACCATATATTTT.

Only a few counts were recorded for this clonotype. V usage is TRBV4-3 and J usage is TRBJ2-7; no clear D. V was trimmed by 4 bases and J by 2 bases, leaving 15 bases between them. CDR1 LGHNA and CDR2 YSLEER come from the germline V gene. The CDR3 is 15 residues long. CDR3: CASSPLPGSTYEQYF. In DNA, the CDR3 is TGCGCCAGCAGCCCACTCCCGGGCTCGACCTACGAGCAGTACTTC.

This clonotype was detected a few times. This chain connects TRBV18 to TRBJ2-1; D remains unclear. Per the germline V gene, CDR1 is KGHSH and CDR2 is LQKENI. The CDR3 has 15 residues. Trimming removed 3 bases from V and 9 bases from J, with 18 bases in between. CDR3: CASSPPSLGFSEQFF. The DNA of the CDR3 is TGTGCCAGCTCACCCCCGTCGCTCGGGTTTAGTGAGCAGTTCTTC. The full variable domain, completed using reference TRBV18 and TRBJ2-1, is NAGVMQNPRHLVRRRGQEARLRCSPMKGHSHVYWYRQLPEEGLKFMVYLQKENIIDESGMPKERFSAEFPKEGPSILRIQQVVRGDSAAYFCASSPPSLGFSEQFFGPGTRLTVL.

As regards this clonotype: As the CDR3 is not closed by the conserved phenylalanine or tryptophan, this likely results from a read error. The V gene is TRBV6-5, the J gene TRBJ2-1; 10 bases are shared with TRBD2. Germline lookup yields CDR1 MNHEY and CDR2 SVGAGI. CDR3 size: 15 residues. V lost 4 bases, J lost 5 bases, and 5 bases stayed unmatched. CDR3 nucleotides: TGTGCCAGCAGTTCCACTAGCGGGACAAACAATGAGCAGTTCTCC. Its protein product is CASSSTSGTNNEQFS.

This clonotype was observed at least ten times. V gene TRBV27 combines with J gene TRBJ2-1, with D unresolved. V lost 5 bases and J lost 7, with 21 bases in between. Germline V gene data show CDR1 as MNHEY and CDR2 as SMNVEV (reference sequence). The CDR3 runs to 16 residues. CDR3 sequence (DNA): TGTGCCAGCAGTCTCCTGGGGTTTTCGGCCCTAAATGAGCAGTTCTTC. Protein product: CASSLLGFSALNEQFF.

The table lists this clonotype with a few counts. Sequence at one end of the junction differs from germline and may be a read error. This sequence joins TRBV7-2 and TRBJ2-7; D is possibly TRBD1 (5 bases). Germline lookup yields CDR1 SGHTA and CDR2 FQGNSA. The CDR3 totals 15 residues. Here the CDR3 reads CASSLGRVRVYEQNF. Written as DNA, the CDR3 is TGTGCTAGCAGCTTAGGCAGGGTACGGGTGTACGAGCAGAACTTC.

Ten or more counts support this clonotype. V is TRBV6-2 or TRBV6-3 and J is TRBJ2-7, with 9 bases fitting TRBD1. This CDR3 contains 17 residues. Germline assignment: CDR1 MNHEY and CDR2 SVGEGT. J gave up 0 bases and V 2 bases, and 8 bases lay outside the gene matches. In nucleotides, the CDR3 is TGTGCCAGCAGTTACCTGACAGGGGGGATCCTCTCCTACGAGCAGTACTTC. It specifies CASSYLTGGILSYEQYF.

This clonotype has only one observation. This may stem from a read error, because a much larger clone lies one nucleotide away. The chain combines TRBV27 with TRBJ1-5; possibly TRBD1 for D (5 bases). The CDR3 spans 15 residues. Germline V gene lookup returns CDR1 MNHEY and CDR2 SMNVEV (reference sequence). This CDR3 is CASSLSTAYNQPQRF. In nucleotides, the CDR3 is TGTGCCAGCAGTTTATCGACAGCCTATAATCAGCCCCAGCGTTTT.

Many counts were recorded for this clonotype. The gene calls are TRBV20-1 and TRBJ1-5, with 8 bases identical to TRBD1. The CDR3 runs to 17 residues. Germline V gene lookup returns CDR1 DFQATT and CDR2 SNEGSKA (reference sequence). Trimming cost V 0 bases and J 2 bases; bases outside gene matches: 9. The CDR3 DNA reads as TGCAGTGCTAGAGATCCCTCCGACAGGGGTGGCAATCAGCCCCAGCATTTT. This encodes CSARDPSDRGGNQPQHF.

About this clonotype: A much larger clone differs by one base, so this may be a read error. The chain couples TRBV20-1 to TRBJ1-2; D call uncertain. The CDR3 loop spans 13 amino acids. Germline V gene data show CDR1 as DFQATT and CDR2 as SNEGSKA (reference sequence). The V end was cut by 5 bases, the J end by 7 bases, with 17 bases between. CDR3 loop: CSAPRLSISGYTF. The CDR3 nucleotides read TGCAGTGCTCCTCGCCTCAGTATCTCTGGCTACACCTTC.

The V gene is TRBV7-8, the J gene TRBJ1-2; D is possibly TRBD1 (6 bases). This CDR3 is built from 16 residues. The germline CDR1 and CDR2 sequences are SGHVS and FQNEAQ. V was shortened by 1 base and J by 6 bases, with 18 bases between the two germline ends. The CDR3 is CASSLVGHSEGDGYTF. In nucleotides, the CDR3 is TGTGCCAGCAGCTTAGTCGGACACTCGGAGGGGGATGGCTACACCTTC.

A word on this clonotype: The germline gene is not matched at one end of the junction; a read error may be the cause. The V call is TRBV19, the J call TRBJ1-1; TRBD1 agrees at 7 bases. This CDR3 has 15 residues. CDR1 is LNHDA, CDR2 SQIVND, per germline (reference sequence). CDR3 loop: CASSASDRRNTEDFF. As DNA, the CDR3 is TGTGCCAGCAGCGCCTCGGACAGGAGGAACACTGAAGATTTCTTT.

There are many counts of this clonotype. The CDR3 loop reads CASSPTGNTEAFF. Written as DNA, the CDR3 is TGTGCCAGCAGTCCCACAGGGAACACTGAAGCTTTCTTT. V gene TRBV12-3 or TRBV12-4 combines with J gene TRBJ1-1; D is possibly TRBD1 (5 bases). The V and J ends lost 5 bases and 1 base respectively, with 8 bases between them. The CDR3 runs to 13 residues.

This clonotype was counted only a few times. CDR3 in DNA: TGTGCCAGCTCACCACTGGGTGAAGCTTTCTTT. It specifies CASSPLGEAFF. The V and J genes are TRBV18 and TRBJ1-1; D unresolved. Germline loops: CDR1 KGHSH, CDR2 LQKENI. V was trimmed by 1 base and J by 7 bases, leaving 4 bases between them. The CDR3 consists of 11 residues.

The V gene is TRBV7-9, the J gene TRBJ2-1; D uncertain. This CDR3 has 13 residues. Germline values: CDR1 SEHNR, CDR2 FQNEAQ (reference sequence). V was clipped by 7 bases and J by 2 bases, with 9 bases between them. CDR3 nucleotides: TGTGCCAGCACCCACTGGCCCTACAATGAGCAGTTCTTC. Translating gives CASTHWPYNEQFF.

Turning to this clonotype: The junction departs from the called germline gene at one end, perhaps through a read error. This sequence joins TRBV6-4 and TRBJ2-6; D uncertain. CDR1 is MRHNA and CDR2 is SNTAGT in the germline V gene. The CDR3 is made up of 13 amino acids. The CDR3 loop reads CASSWSGSNVLTF. CDR3 coding DNA: TGTGCCAGCAGTTGGTCTGGGTCCAACGTCCTGACCTTC.

This clonotype has just a few counts. The CDR3 DNA is TGTGCCAGCAAAACCGACACAGATACGCAGTATTTT. The encoded protein is CASKTDTDTQYF. The gene calls are TRBV2 and TRBJ2-3; D is ambiguous. The CDR3 contains 12 residues. Trimming removed 7 bases at V and 2 bases at J, with 7 bases between. The germline gives CDR1 SNHLY, CDR2 FYNNEI.

A note on this clonotype: One base away lies a much larger clone, so this may be a sequencing read error. This rearrangement joins TRBV4-1 to TRBJ2-3; TRBD2 might be the D (6 bases). The CDR3 runs to 15 residues. V lost 8 bases and J 5 bases, leaving 20 bases between the germline ends. The germline V gene has CDR1 MGHRA and CDR2 YSYEKL. The CDR3, as DNA: TGCGCCAGCCAGAGGATCGGGGGTTTAAAAGATACGCAGTATTTT. This encodes CASQRIGGLKDTQYF.

In this sample, this clonotype turned up a few times. The chain carries TRBV28 and TRBJ2-5; 11 nucleotides agree with TRBD2. CDR3 length: 17 residues. Germline CDR1 is MDHEN and CDR2 is SYDVKM. The J segment lost 2 bases and the V segment lost 5 bases, leaving 10 bases of the junction unmatched. CDR3 amino acids: CASSHLGLAGPQETQYF. The CDR3, as DNA: TGTGCCAGCAGTCACTTAGGACTAGCGGGTCCACAAGAGACCCAGTACTTC.

Comment on this clonotype: It may be a read error: a sequence one base away is much more abundant. The rearrangement uses TRBV20-1 and TRBJ2-1; no clear D gene. V was pared by 1 base and J by 2 bases, with 18 bases between. Germline-derived CDR1 and CDR2 are DFQATT and SNEGSKA (reference sequence). The CDR3 runs 17 residues. CDR3 coding DNA: TGCAGTGCTAGAGGTCGAAGGGATCCGAGAACCTACAATGAGCAGTTCTTC. Its translation: CSARGRRDPRTYNEQFF.

This clonotype was counted between two and nine times. This sequence joins TRBV25-1 and TRBJ2-3; unclear D gene. The CDR3 runs 12 residues. Trimming shortened V by 5 bases and J by 5 bases, and 8 bases separated the two germline ends. From germline, CDR1 is MGHDK and CDR2 SYGVNS. The CDR3 bases are TGTGCCAGCAGTCTGGTACGAGATACGCAGTATTTT. This codes for CASSLVRDTQYF.